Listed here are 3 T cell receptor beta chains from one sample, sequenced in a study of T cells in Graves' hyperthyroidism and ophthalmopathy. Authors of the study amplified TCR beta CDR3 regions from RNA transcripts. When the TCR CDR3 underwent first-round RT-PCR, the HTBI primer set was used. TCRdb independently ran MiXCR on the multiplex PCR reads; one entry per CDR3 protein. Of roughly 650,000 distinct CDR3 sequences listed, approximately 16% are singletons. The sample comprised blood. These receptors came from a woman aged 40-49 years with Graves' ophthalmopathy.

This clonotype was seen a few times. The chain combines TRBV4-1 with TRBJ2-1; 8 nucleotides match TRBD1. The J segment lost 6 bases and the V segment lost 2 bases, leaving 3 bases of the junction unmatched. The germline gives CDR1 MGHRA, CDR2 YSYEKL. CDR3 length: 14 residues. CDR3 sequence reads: CASSQQGTGNEQFF. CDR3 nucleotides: TGCGCCAGCAGCCAACAGGGGACAGGCAATGAGCAGTTCTTC.

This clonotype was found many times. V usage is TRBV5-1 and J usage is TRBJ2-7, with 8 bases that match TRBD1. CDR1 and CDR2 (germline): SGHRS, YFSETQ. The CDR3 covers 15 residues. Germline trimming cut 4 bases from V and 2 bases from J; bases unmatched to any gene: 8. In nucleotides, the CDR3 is TGCGCCAGCAGCCCCGGACAGGGCGACACCTACGAGCAGTACTTC. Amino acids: CASSPGQGDTYEQYF. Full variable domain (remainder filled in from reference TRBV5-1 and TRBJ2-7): KAGVTQTPRYLIKTRGQQVTLSCSPISGHRSVSWYQQTPGQGLQFLFEYFSETQRNKGNFPGRFSGRQFSNSRSEMNVSTLELGDSALYLCASSPGQGDTYEQYFGPGTRLTVT.

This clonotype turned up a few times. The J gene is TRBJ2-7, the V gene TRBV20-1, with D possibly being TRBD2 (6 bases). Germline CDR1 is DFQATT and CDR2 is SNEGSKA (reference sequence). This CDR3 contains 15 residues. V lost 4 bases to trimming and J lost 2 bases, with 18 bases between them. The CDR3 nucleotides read TGCAGTGCTACCTCTGGAGGCGGGGTCGCCTACGAGCAGTACTTC. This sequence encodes CSATSGGGVAYEQYF.